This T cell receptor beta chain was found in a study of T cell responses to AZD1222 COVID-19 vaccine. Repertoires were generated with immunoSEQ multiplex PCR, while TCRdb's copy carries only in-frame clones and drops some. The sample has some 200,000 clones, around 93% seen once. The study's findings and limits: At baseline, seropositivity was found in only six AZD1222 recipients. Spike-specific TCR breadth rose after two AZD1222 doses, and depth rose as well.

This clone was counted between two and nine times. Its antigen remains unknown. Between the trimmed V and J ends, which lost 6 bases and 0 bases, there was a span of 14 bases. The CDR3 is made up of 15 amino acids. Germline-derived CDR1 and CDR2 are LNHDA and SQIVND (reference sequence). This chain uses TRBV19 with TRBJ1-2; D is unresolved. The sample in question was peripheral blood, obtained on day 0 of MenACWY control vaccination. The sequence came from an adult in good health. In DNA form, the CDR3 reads TGTGCCAGTAGAAACATTAACGGGGCTAACTATGGCTACACCTTC. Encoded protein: CASRNINGANYGYTF.